The next 28 T cell receptor beta chains were all read from a single sample in a study of blood T cell repertoires in COVID-19. TCRdb's copy holds only in-frame clones and misses some; the assay was immunoSEQ multiplex PCR. The sample holds 270,000 or so clones, about 89% seen once. The sequencing sample was made of peripheral blood. All receptors come from a middle-aged man with acute or convalescent COVID-19.

This clone turned up a few times. It is unclear where the CDR3 begins or ends on the DNA, so no DNA is shown, and the CDR3 is as TCRdb lists it. The chain uses TRBV2 and TRBJ2-7; the table's TRBD1 call for D was not verified on the DNA. The CDR3 is 13 amino acids in total, end residues counted. Germline lookup yields CDR1 SNHLY and CDR2 FYNNEI. The CDR3 loop is CASTFGQGLEQYF.

This chain joins TRBV6-5 and TRBJ1-5; D possibly corresponds to TRBD1 (5 bases). Germline-derived CDR1 and CDR2 are MNHEY and SVGAGI. V gave up 5 bases and J gave up 6 bases, with 11 bases separating them. The CDR3 length is 13 residues. This chain's CDR3 is CASSQGLSQPQHF. The CDR3 DNA is TGTGCCAGCAGTCAGGGTTTATCTCAGCCCCAGCATTTT.

The chain employs TRBV20-1 and TRBJ2-1; weak D call: TRBD1 (6 bases). The CDR3 contains 11 residues. V was pared by 3 bases and J by 10 bases, with 10 bases between. CDR1 and CDR2 (germline): DFQATT, SNEGSKA (reference sequence). CDR3 loop: CSASRDTEQFF. The CDR3, as DNA: TGCAGTGCTAGTAGGGACACCGAGCAGTTCTTC.

The rearrangement uses TRBV7-8 and TRBJ1-5; possible D gene TRBD1, 6 bases. Germline V CDR1 and CDR2: SGHVS, FQNEAQ. With 5 bases removed from V and 4 bases from J, the gap between germline ends came to 12 bases. The CDR3 extends over 14 amino acids. The CDR3: CASSPTDRNQPQHF. For the CDR3, the DNA is TGTGCCAGCAGCCCGACGGACAGAAATCAGCCCCAGCATTTT.

The chain combines TRBV5-1 with TRBJ2-7; weak D call: TRBD2 (7 bases). With 0 bases removed from V and 4 bases from J, the gap between germline ends came to 11 bases. Germline V lookup: CDR1 SGHRS, CDR2 YFSETQ. There are 14 residues in the CDR3. Here the CDR3 reads CASSLARGAYEQYF. In nucleotides, the CDR3 is TGCGCCAGCAGCTTGGCCCGGGGGGCGTACGAGCAGTACTTC.

As DNA, the CDR3 is TGTGCCAGCAGCTCCAACCGGGACAGGGACCGCGAGCAGTACTTC. Translating gives CASSSNRDRDREQYF. V and J are TRBV7-9 and TRBJ2-7; 9 nucleotides agree with TRBD1. This CDR3 spans 15 amino acids. Germline CDR1 is SEHNR and CDR2 is FQNEAQ (reference sequence). Germline trimming cut 4 bases from V and 6 bases from J; bases unmatched to any gene: 10.

This chain links TRBV29-1 with TRBJ1-1; D is possibly TRBD1 (6 bases). Trimming shortened V by 5 bases and J by 10 bases, and 14 bases separated the two germline ends. CDR1 and CDR2 from the germline V gene are SQVTM and ANQGSEA. The CDR3 runs 11 residues. The CDR3 protein is CSVSDSRGAFF. CDR3 nucleotide sequence: TGCAGCGTTTCGGACAGCCGGGGAGCTTTCTTT.

J is TRBJ2-1 and V is TRBV27; perhaps TRBD2 as D (6 bases). V lost 5 bases and J lost 6, with 11 bases in between. Germline lookup yields CDR1 MNHEY and CDR2 SMNVEV (reference sequence). There are 13 residues in the CDR3. The CDR3 here is CASSRRGGNEQFF. CDR3 DNA: TGTGCCAGCAGTAGGAGGGGAGGCAATGAGCAGTTCTTC.

The gene calls are TRBV7-9 and TRBJ1-4; D call uncertain. In germline, CDR1 is SEHNR, CDR2 FQNEAQ (reference sequence). The CDR3 is 15 residues long. V gave up 1 base and J gave up 8 bases, with 14 bases separating them. The CDR3 here is CASSLVNPGGEKLFF. The CDR3 bases are TGTGCCAGCAGCTTAGTTAACCCAGGTGGCGAAAAACTGTTTTTT.

This sequence joins TRBV7-8 and TRBJ2-1; D may be TRBD1 (5 bases). The CDR3 is 14 residues long. The germline V gene has CDR1 SGHVS and CDR2 FQNEAQ. V lost 5 bases to trimming and J lost 3 bases, with 11 bases between them. The CDR3 bases are TGTGCCAGCAGCCTCGACAGTAACTACAATGAGCAGTTCTTC. It specifies CASSLDSNYNEQFF. Variable domain in full (rest from reference TRBV7-8 and TRBJ2-1): GAGVSQSPRYKVAKRGQDVALRCDPISGHVSLFWYQQALGQGPEFLTYFQNEAQLDKSGLPSDRFFAERPEGSVSTLKIQRTQQEDSAVYLCASSLDSNYNEQFFGPGTRLTVL.

About this clone itself: The same CDR3 arises from other DNA sequences in this sample as well. The chain links TRBV24-1 to TRBJ2-3; 9 bases are a match to TRBD1. The ends lost 5 bases at V and 3 bases at J; junction bases unmatched: 2. The CDR3 covers 14 residues. The germline V gene has CDR1 KGHDR and CDR2 SFDVKD. CDR3 nucleotides: TGTGCCACCAGTGTCGGACAGGGGACAGATACGCAGTATTTT. Amino acid sequence: CATSVGQGTDTQYF.

The chain links TRBV29-1 to TRBJ2-1; tentatively, D is TRBD2 (5 bases). There are 15 residues in the CDR3. V shed 4 bases and J shed 4 bases, with 17 bases lying between them. Germline CDR1 and CDR2: SQVTM and ANQGSEA. CDR3 sequence: CSVALTSPLYNEQFF. DNA of the CDR3: TGCAGCGTTGCGCTCACTAGTCCCCTTTACAATGAGCAGTTCTTC.

The V gene is TRBV11-1, the J gene TRBJ2-5; 7 bases are shared with TRBD2. Trimming cost V 6 bases and J 5 bases; bases outside gene matches: 12. Germline V lookup: CDR1 SGHAT, CDR2 FQDESV (reference sequence). The CDR3 runs to 15 residues. The CDR3 reads CASRDIGGKKETQYF. As DNA, the CDR3 is TGTGCCAGCAGGGACATCGGGGGGAAGAAGGAGACCCAGTACTTC.

The chain couples TRBV6-5 to TRBJ1-2; D gene unclear. V lost 0 bases and J lost 4, with 9 bases in between. This CDR3 is built from 14 residues. Germline V gene sequence: CDR1 MNHEY, CDR2 SVGAGI. CDR3 nucleotides: TGTGCCAGCAGTTACTCGTGGGCCTCCTATGGCTACACCTTC. Translated: CASSYSWASYGYTF.

The chain links TRBV30 to TRBJ1-1, with 10 bases fitting TRBD1. With V trimmed by 2 bases and J by 7 bases, 7 bases remained unmatched. The CDR3 is made up of 14 amino acids. Germline CDR1 and CDR2: GTSNPN and SVGIG (reference sequence). Written as DNA, the CDR3 is TGTGCCTGGAGTCCAGGGACAGGGGACTATGAAGCTTTCTTT. This codes for CAWSPGTGDYEAFF. Combining the CDR3 with reference TRBV30 and TRBJ1-1 gives the whole variable domain SQTIHQWPATLVQPVGSPLSLECTVEGTSNPNLYWYRQAAGRGLQLLFYSVGIGQISSEVPQNLSASRPQDRQFILSSKKLLLSDSGFYLCAWSPGTGDYEAFFGQGTRLTVV.

The chain joins TRBV24-1 to TRBJ2-6; a possible D gene is TRBD1 (6 bases). The CDR3 runs to 17 residues. CDR1 is KGHDR, CDR2 SFDVKD, per germline. V dropped 5 bases and J dropped 1 base, with 14 bases sitting between them. CDR3 sequence reads: CATSGPDRTSGANVLTF. The CDR3 DNA reads TGTGCCACCAGTGGCCCGGACAGAACTTCTGGGGCCAACGTCCTGACTTTC.

The chain recombines TRBV19 with TRBJ2-3, with TRBD1 as a possible D gene (6 bases). The CDR3 runs to 13 residues. V lost 8 bases and J lost 2, with 11 bases in between. Germline CDR1 LNHDA, CDR2 SQIVND (reference sequence). The CDR3 bases are TGTGCCAGTTCCCGGGACATCACAGATACGCAGTATTTT. Its translation is CASSRDITDTQYF. Full variable domain (missing parts from reference TRBV19 and TRBJ2-3): DGGITQSPKYLFRKEGQNVTLSCEQNLNHDAMYWYRQDPGQGLRLIYYSQIVNDFQKGDIAEGYSVSREKKESFPLTVTSAQKNPTAFYLCASSRDITDTQYFGPGTRLTVL.

This chain uses TRBV7-8 with TRBJ1-2; D unresolved. V dropped 6 bases and J dropped 8 bases, with 7 bases sitting between them. Looked up from germline, CDR1 is SGHVS and CDR2 is FQNEAQ. The CDR3 is made up of 10 amino acids. The CDR3 loop reads CASRPGGYTF. In DNA, the CDR3 is TGTGCCAGCAGGCCCGGGGGCTACACCTTC.

The gene calls are TRBV21-1 and TRBJ2-7; TRBD1, the D gene given by the table, was not confirmed from the DNA. TRBV21-1 represents a pseudogene. The CDR3 spans 14 residues. In nucleotides, the CDR3 is TGTGCCAGCAGCCCTCACAGGGGGACCTACGAGCAGTACTTC. Translated: CASSPHRGTYEQYF.

This clone appeared a few times. The chain employs TRBV7-2 and TRBJ1-2, with a weak D call TRBD1 (5 bases). The V and J ends lost 1 base and 1 base respectively, with 7 bases between them. This CDR3 spans 14 amino acids. The germline V gene has CDR1 SGHTA and CDR2 FQGNSA. DNA for the CDR3: TGTGCCAGCAGCTTAGGACAGAATAACTATGGCTACACCTTC. This sequence encodes CASSLGQNNYGYTF.

This CDR3 is CASSLAGGALYGYTF. The CDR3 coding sequence is TGTGCCAGCAGCTTAGCGGGGGGCGCCCTCTATGGCTACACCTTC. The V gene is TRBV11-2, the J gene TRBJ1-2; perhaps TRBD1 as D (6 bases). The germline CDR1 and CDR2 sequences are SGHAT and FQNNGV. Trimming removed 1 base from V and 4 bases from J, with 13 bases in between. CDR3 length equals 15 residues.

The chain links TRBV13 to TRBJ1-1; 10 bases are a match to TRBD1. This CDR3 contains 15 residues. The germline gives CDR1 PRHDT, CDR2 FYEKMQ (reference sequence). V lost 5 bases to trimming and J lost 7 bases; unmatched junction nucleotides: 10. The CDR3 loop reads CASSPKGQGPGEAFF. CDR3 nucleotides: TGTGCCAGCAGCCCAAAGGGACAGGGGCCTGGTGAAGCTTTCTTT. The full variable domain, in which reference TRBV13 and TRBJ1-1 provide the parts outside the CDR3, is AAGVIQSPRHLIKEKRETATLKCYPIPRHDTVYWYQQGPGQDPQFLISFYEKMQSDKGSIPDRFSAQQFSDYHSELNMSSLELGDSALYFCASSPKGQGPGEAFFGQGTRLTVV.

This chain joins TRBV6-6 and TRBJ1-6; 8 bases are shared with TRBD1. Germline V gene data show CDR1 as MNHNY and CDR2 as SVGAGI (reference sequence). This CDR3 is 15 amino acids long. J lost 9 bases, V lost 6 bases, and 10 bases had no gene match. The CDR3 sequence is CASSQTGQGTSPLHF. In DNA, the CDR3 is TGTGCCAGCAGCCAAACCGGACAGGGAACTTCACCCCTCCACTTT.

The V and J genes are TRBV5-1 and TRBJ1-1; TRBD1 might be the D (5 bases). CDR3 length: 12 residues. CDR1 is SGHRS and CDR2 is YFSETQ in the germline V gene. Trimming removed 0 bases from V and 11 bases from J, with 11 bases in between. DNA of the CDR3: TGCGCCAGCAGCTTGGTAGGGGAAGGGGCTTTCTTT. Translating gives CASSLVGEGAFF.

The chain carries TRBV3-1 (or the pseudogene TRBV3-2) and TRBJ1-1; TRBD1 might be the D (6 bases). V dropped 4 bases and J dropped 10 bases, with 19 bases sitting between them. This CDR3 spans 14 amino acids. In germline, CDR1 is LGHDT, CDR2 YNNKEL (reference sequence). The CDR3 here is CASSPPGGLVVAFF. In nucleotides, the CDR3 is TGTGCCAGCAGCCCGCCGGGGGGGCTCGTTGTAGCTTTCTTT.

The rearrangement links TRBV5-8 to TRBJ1-2; 7 nucleotides line up with TRBD1. With 1 base clipped from V and 3 bases from J, the junction kept 0 bases outside the gene matches. CDR1 is SGHTS, CDR2 YDEGEE, per germline. This CDR3 contains 13 residues. In DNA, the CDR3 is TGTGCCAGCAGCTTGACAGGGGACTATGGCTACACCTTC. The encoded protein is CASSLTGDYGYTF. Drawing the rest from reference TRBV5-8 and TRBJ1-2, the complete variable domain is EAGVTQSPTHLIKTRGQQATLRCSPISGHTSVYWYQQALGLGLQFLLWYDEGEERNRGNFPPRFSGRQFPNYSSELNVNALELEDSALYLCASSLTGDYGYTFGSGTRLTVV.

J is TRBJ2-3 and V is TRBV5-1; TRBD2 agrees at 14 bases. CDR3 length equals 16 residues. The V segment lost 4 bases and the J segment 4 bases; nucleotides outside the gene matches: 5. CDR1 and CDR2 (germline): SGHRS, YFSETQ. The CDR3 spells CASSTRLAGGADTQYF. The CDR3 coding sequence is TGCGCCAGCAGCACCCGACTAGCGGGGGGGGCAGATACGCAGTATTTT. Filled out from reference TRBV5-1 and TRBJ2-3, the complete variable domain reads KAGVTQTPRYLIKTRGQQVTLSCSPISGHRSVSWYQQTPGQGLQFLFEYFSETQRNKGNFPGRFSGRQFSNSRSEMNVSTLELGDSALYLCASSTRLAGGADTQYFGPGTRLTVL.

The CDR3 bases are TGTGCCAGCTCACAGCTACAGGGGGCGAACACTGAAGCTTTCTTT. It codes for CASSQLQGANTEAFF. The chain is built from TRBV18 and TRBJ1-1, with TRBD1 identical over 9 bases. The CDR3 runs 15 residues. Trimming cost V 4 bases and J 1 base; bases outside gene matches: 4. The germline CDR1 and CDR2 sequences are KGHSH and LQKENI.